Following are 2 T cell receptor beta chains from one sample sequenced in a study of blood T cell repertoires in COVID-19. Libraries were prepared by immunoSEQ multiplex PCR; TCRdb keeps only in-frame clonotypes and omits some of them. The repertoire holds nearly 200,000 clones, about 85% seen once, with 20% in the top ten. The sample comprised peripheral blood. These receptors were taken from a human donor in a cohort sampled during active COVID-19.

The V gene is TRBV29-1, the J gene TRBJ1-3, with TRBD1 matching 11 bases. Germline V gene data show CDR1 as SQVTM and CDR2 as ANQGSEA. This CDR3 is built from 14 residues. V lost 8 bases and J lost 2; bases outside the gene matches: 5. CDR3 coding DNA: TGCAGCTGTCGGACAGGGGGCCCTGGAAACACCATATATTTT. It yields the protein CSCRTGGPGNTIYF.

The chain combines TRBV19 with TRBJ1-1, with 10 bases lining up with TRBD1. The CDR3 is 15 amino acids. The germline CDR1 and CDR2 sequences are LNHDA and SQIVND (reference sequence). Trimming cost V 3 bases and J 1 base; bases outside gene matches: 2. CDR3 region: CASSMGQGQNTEAFF. In nucleotides, the CDR3 is TGTGCCAGTAGTATGGGACAGGGGCAGAACACTGAAGCTTTCTTT.